This TCR beta chain derives from a study of blood T cell repertoires in COVID-19. Data came from immunoSEQ multiplex PCR; TCRdb stores just in-frame clones and leaves some out. The top ten clones hold about 3.1% of a sample with some 250,000 clones, around 87% of them seen once. This clone was picked up one time. CDR1 is SQVTM, CDR2 ANQGSEA, per germline. Trimming pared 7 bases from V and 0 bases from J, leaving 15 bases between. CDR3 length: 14 residues. The sequencing input was peripheral blood. The receptor was isolated from a woman younger than 45 who had recovered from COVID-19. The rearrangement joins TRBV29-1 to TRBJ1-1; D may be TRBD1 (6 bases). This chain's CDR3 is CSAFRGNLNTEAFF. The DNA for the CDR3 is TGCAGCGCCTTCAGGGGAAATCTGAACACTGAAGCTTTCTTT. The complete variable domain, with remaining parts taken from reference TRBV29-1 and TRBJ1-1, reads SAVISQKPSRDICQRGTSLTIQCQVDSQVTMMFWYRQQPGQSLTLIATANQGSEATYESGFVIDKFPISRPNLTFSTLTVSNMSPEDSSIYLCSAFRGNLNTEAFFGQGTRLTVV.